Each of the 19 T cell receptor beta chains below was sequenced from the same sample in a study of T cells in Graves' hyperthyroidism and ophthalmopathy. RNA transcripts served as the template for amplifying TCR beta CDR3 regions. The primer set for the first-round RT-PCR of the TCR CDR3 was HTBI. Via MiXCR, TCRdb re-called the multiplex PCR reads, giving one row per CDR3 protein. The sample lists some 500,000 distinct CDR3 sequences; approximately 16% were seen once. Sequenced: blood. The receptors stem from a woman in her twenties or thirties with Graves' ophthalmopathy.

At least ten counts were recorded for this clonotype. J is TRBJ2-7 and V is TRBV6-1; the D gene is possibly TRBD1 (6 bases). The CDR3 covers 19 residues. Trimming cost V 6 bases and J 2 bases, with 29 bases left between them. Germline V CDR1 and CDR2: MNHNS, SASEGT. The CDR3 DNA follows: TGTGCCAGCAGCGTTTCTGCCCCTCATTTTAGACAGGCCCCCTACGAGCAGTACTTC. This sequence encodes CASSVSAPHFRQAPYEQYF.

There are many counts of this clonotype. This chain joins TRBV28 and TRBJ2-7; D gene uncertain. Trimming removed 6 bases at V and 6 bases at J, with 18 bases between. CDR1 and CDR2 (germline): MDHEN, SYDVKM. The CDR3 has 14 residues. The CDR3 nucleotides are TGTGCCAGCAGGGATCTTACAAGGAAGAGCGAGCAGTACTTC. Its protein product is CASRDLTRKSEQYF.

This clonotype appeared many times. The V call is TRBV6-1, the J call TRBJ1-1, with D maybe TRBD1 (5 bases). This CDR3 spans 13 amino acids. The V end lost 6 bases, the J end lost 4 bases, and 12 bases lay between the germline ends. CDR1 and CDR2 from the germline V gene are MNHNS and SASEGT. The CDR3 bases are TGTGCCAGCAGGCTACAGGTGAGCACTGAAGCTTTCTTT. It yields the protein CASRLQVSTEAFF.

The V gene is TRBV19, the J gene TRBJ2-1, with D perhaps TRBD1 or TRBD2 (6 bases each). The ends were cut back, 3 bases at V and 7 bases at J, with 22 bases in the middle. Looked up from germline, CDR1 is LNHDA and CDR2 is SQIVND (reference sequence). The CDR3 has 17 amino acids. This CDR3 is CASSILGLGGRRNEQFF. The CDR3 DNA reads TGTGCCAGTAGTATTCTGGGGCTGGGGGGCAGGAGGAATGAGCAGTTCTTC. Complete variable domain (other parts from reference TRBV19 and TRBJ2-1): DGGITQSPKYLFRKEGQNVTLSCEQNLNHDAMYWYRQDPGQGLRLIYYSQIVNDFQKGDIAEGYSVSREKKESFPLTVTSAQKNPTAFYLCASSILGLGGRRNEQFFGPGTRLTVL.

This clonotype was picked up many times. The rearrangement joins TRBV18 to TRBJ2-5; D gene uncertain. The CDR3 contains 14 residues. Germline assignment: CDR1 KGHSH and CDR2 LQKENI. The V gene lost 5 bases and the J gene lost 2 bases, with 12 bases spanning the gap. The CDR3 reads CASSTTARQETQYF. In DNA form, the CDR3 reads TGTGCCAGCTCAACCACGGCCAGACAAGAGACCCAGTACTTC.

In this sample, this clonotype turned up many times. The rearrangement links TRBV20-1 to TRBJ2-1, with D perhaps TRBD2 (5 bases). The V gene lost 6 bases and the J gene lost 8 bases, with 14 bases spanning the gap. This CDR3 has 12 residues. Looked up from germline, CDR1 is DFQATT and CDR2 is SNEGSKA (reference sequence). The CDR3 is CSADSRVDEQFF. The CDR3, as DNA: TGCAGTGCGGACTCCAGAGTGGATGAGCAGTTCTTC.

The rearrangement joins TRBV5-8 to TRBJ2-1; no definite D call. CDR3 size: 16 residues. Between the trimmed V and J ends, which lost 1 base and 4 bases, there was a span of 15 bases. Per the germline V gene, CDR1 is SGHTS and CDR2 is YDEGEE. Here the CDR3 reads CASSLMGGPFYNEQFF. Written as DNA, the CDR3 is TGTGCCAGCAGCTTGATGGGTGGTCCTTTTTACAATGAGCAGTTCTTC.

V is TRBV2 and J is TRBJ1-3; a weak D match, TRBD1 (5 bases). The ends were cut back, 0 bases at V and 0 bases at J, with 12 bases in the middle. CDR1 SNHLY and CDR2 FYNNEI come from the germline V gene. The CDR3 has 17 amino acids. The CDR3 DNA follows: TGTGCCAGCAGTGAAGCCCGGGCGGGGACCTCTGGAAACACCATATATTTT. Its protein product is CASSEARAGTSGNTIYF. The full variable domain, completed using reference TRBV2 and TRBJ1-3, is EPEVTQTPSHQVTQMGQEVILRCVPISNHLYFYWYRQILGQKVEFLVSFYNNEISEKSEIFDDQFSVERPDGSNFTLKIRSTKLEDSAMYFCASSEARAGTSGNTIYFGEGSWLTVV.

This clonotype was seen ten or more times. CDR3 protein: CASSDGPSYNEQFF. CDR3 bases: TGCGCCAGCAGCGATGGGCCATCCTACAATGAGCAGTTCTTC. The chain has TRBV4-3 and TRBJ2-1, with D uncertain. The CDR3 is 14 residues long. The V end lost 5 bases, the J end lost 1 base, and 9 bases lay between the germline ends. Germline assignment: CDR1 LGHNA and CDR2 YSLEER.

The gene calls are TRBV2 and TRBJ2-7; D gene uncertain. Germline lookup yields CDR1 SNHLY and CDR2 FYNNEI. There are 13 residues in the CDR3. V was pared by 3 bases and J by 4 bases, with 10 bases between. CDR3 DNA sequence: TGTGCCAGCAGTGATAGTCTGGGGTACGAGCAGTACTTC. It is translated as CASSDSLGYEQYF.

There are many counts of this clonotype. This chain joins TRBV11-2 and TRBJ2-3; 14 bases fit TRBD2. J was trimmed by 6 bases and V by 6 bases; bases with no gene match: 14. The CDR3 contains 18 residues. Germline V gives CDR1 SGHAT, CDR2 FQNNGV. The DNA of the CDR3 is TGTGCCAGCAGATCGGGCCCGGGACTAGCGGGAGTAATGGATACGCAGTATTTT. Amino acid sequence: CASRSGPGLAGVMDTQYF.

The chain uses TRBV2 and TRBJ2-3; 13 nucleotides agree with TRBD2. The CDR3 length is 17 residues. J lost 9 bases, V lost 1 base, and 10 bases had no gene match. Per germline, CDR1 SNHLY and CDR2 FYNNEI. The CDR3, as DNA: TGTGCCAGCAGTGAAGGATTTTCCGGGACTAGCGGGACAACGCAGTATTTT. It encodes CASSEGFSGTSGTTQYF.

This clonotype showed up many times. The gene calls are TRBV27 and TRBJ2-3; no reliable D call. The V and J ends lost 6 bases and 3 bases respectively, with 7 bases between them. Germline CDR1 MNHEY, CDR2 SMNVEV (reference sequence). The CDR3 loop spans 12 amino acids. The CDR3 coding sequence is TGTGCCAGCAGACTAAGTACAGATACGCAGTATTTT. It specifies CASRLSTDTQYF.

The sample holds many counts of this clonotype. The chain carries TRBV12-3 or TRBV12-4 and TRBJ1-6, with D perhaps matching TRBD1 (5 bases). The CDR3 is 15 amino acids. Trimming took 2 bases from V and 10 from J, leaving 15 bases between them. CDR3 residues: CASSLLGREWSPLHF. CDR3 nucleotides: TGTGCCAGCAGTTTACTAGGCAGGGAATGGTCACCCCTCCACTTT.

This clonotype came up many times. V usage is TRBV12-3 or TRBV12-4 and J usage is TRBJ2-3; possibly TRBD2 for D (6 bases). V lost 7 bases to trimming and J lost 0 bases, with 14 bases between them. This CDR3 region has 15 residues. The CDR3, as DNA: TGTGCCAGCACCTCGGGACTGCTCAGCACAGATACGCAGTATTTT. Amino acids: CASTSGLLSTDTQYF.

This clonotype was seen many times. The chain joins TRBV5-1 to TRBJ2-7; no reliable D call. V lost 0 bases to trimming and J lost 4 bases, with 8 bases between them. Germline V gene data show CDR1 as SGHRS and CDR2 as YFSETQ. The CDR3 spans 13 residues. CDR3 coding DNA: TGCGCCAGCAGCTTGGAGTGGGGTTACGAGCAGTACTTC. It specifies CASSLEWGYEQYF.

This clonotype was observed many times. The chain joins TRBV7-2 to TRBJ2-1; 9 nucleotides match TRBD1. The CDR3 is made up of 14 amino acids. The V segment lost 4 bases and the J segment 7 bases; nucleotides outside the gene matches: 5. Germline assignment: CDR1 SGHTA and CDR2 FQGNSA. CDR3: CASSSDRGSNEQFF. The CDR3 region has the DNA TGTGCCAGCAGCTCTGACAGGGGGAGTAATGAGCAGTTCTTC.

The chain links TRBV20-1 to TRBJ2-1; 11 bases are shared with TRBD2. In germline, CDR1 is DFQATT, CDR2 SNEGSKA (reference sequence). The V and J ends lost 6 bases and 6 bases, in that order; junction bases with no gene match: 7. The CDR3 runs to 14 residues. The CDR3 protein is CSARLAGRVNEQFF. In nucleotides, the CDR3 is TGCAGTGCAAGACTAGCGGGACGGGTCAATGAGCAGTTCTTC.

The sample holds many counts of this clonotype. This rearrangement joins TRBV18 to TRBJ1-1, with unresolved D. Germline assignment: CDR1 KGHSH and CDR2 LQKENI. There are 13 residues in the CDR3. Trimming pared 3 bases from V and 2 bases from J, leaving 7 bases between. CDR3 in amino acids: CASSPQRNTEAFF. The CDR3 DNA reads TGTGCCAGCTCACCCCAGAGAAACACTGAAGCTTTCTTT.